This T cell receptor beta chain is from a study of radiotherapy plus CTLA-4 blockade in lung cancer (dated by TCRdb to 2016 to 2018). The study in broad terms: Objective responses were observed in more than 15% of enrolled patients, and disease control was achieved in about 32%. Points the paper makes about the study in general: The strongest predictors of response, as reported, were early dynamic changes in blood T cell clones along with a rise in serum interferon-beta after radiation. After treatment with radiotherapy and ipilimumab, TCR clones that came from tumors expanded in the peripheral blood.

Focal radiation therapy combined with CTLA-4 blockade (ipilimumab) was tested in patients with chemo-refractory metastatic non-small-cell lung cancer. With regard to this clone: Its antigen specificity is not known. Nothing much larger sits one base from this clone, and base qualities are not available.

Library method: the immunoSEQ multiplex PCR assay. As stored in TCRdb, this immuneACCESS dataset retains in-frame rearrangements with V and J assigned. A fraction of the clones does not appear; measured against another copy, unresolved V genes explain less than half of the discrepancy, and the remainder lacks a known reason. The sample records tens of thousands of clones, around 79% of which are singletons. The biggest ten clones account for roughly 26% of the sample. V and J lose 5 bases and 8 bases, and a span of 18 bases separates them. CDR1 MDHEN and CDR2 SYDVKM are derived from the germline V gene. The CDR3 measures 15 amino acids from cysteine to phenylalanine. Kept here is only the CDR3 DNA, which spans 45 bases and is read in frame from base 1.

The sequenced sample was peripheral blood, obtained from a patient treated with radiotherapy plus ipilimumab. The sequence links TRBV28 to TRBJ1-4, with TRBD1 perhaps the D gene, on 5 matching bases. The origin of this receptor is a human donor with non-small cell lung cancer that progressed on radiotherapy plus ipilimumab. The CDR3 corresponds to CASSTQGTPLEKLFF. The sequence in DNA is TGTGCCAGCAGTACCCAAGGGACGCCTTTGGAAAAACTGTTTTTT.